This passage covers 24 T cell receptor beta chains from one sample sequenced in a study of T cells after yellow fever vaccination (dated by TCRdb to the late 2010s). The sample's treatment or condition label, decoded: live attenuated yellow fever vaccine strain. Receptors were amplified or captured by 5' RACE. Sequencing was carried out with an Illumina HiSeq 2500. Using fastp trimming at Q25 and MiXCR clonotype assembly, TCRdb reanalyzed the public sequencing data and kept in-frame beta chains. Rows merge per CDR3 protein into single entries with the most common DNA and genes. The sample table lists roughly 96,000 distinct CDR3 sequences, approximately 8.4% of them with a count of one. The ten biggest clones cover around a sixth of the sample. This specimen consisted of CD8+ T cells not binding an NS4B(214-222) dextramer, sorted from PBMCs, obtained less than 16 days after the first yellow fever vaccination. Explained via the paper, the cell subset or site label denotes: NS4B epitope dextramer-negative CD8 T cells. All receptors come from a man in his late teens or twenties who received the YFV17D yellow fever vaccine.

The J gene is TRBJ1-3, the V gene TRBV4-2; D uncertain. Germline CDR1 LGHNA, CDR2 YNFKEQ. V lost 0 bases to trimming and J lost 0 bases, with 15 bases between them. This CDR3 is built from 18 residues. CDR3 in DNA: TGTGCCAGCAGCCAAGACAACGCCAGATTTTACTCTGGAAACACCATATATTTT. This translates into CASSQDNARFYSGNTIYF.

This chain links TRBV6-2 or TRBV6-3 with TRBJ2-2; 7 bases are shared with TRBD1. CDR1 and CDR2 from the germline V gene are MNHEY and SVGEGT. Trimming removed 0 bases from V and 4 bases from J; junction bases left unmatched: 8. The CDR3 is 17 residues long. The CDR3 DNA reads TGTGCCAGCAGTTACTCGTGGGACAGAGGGTTCACCGGGGAGCTGTTTTTT. Translation gives CASSYSWDRGFTGELFF.

In this sample, this clonotype turned up a few times. The J gene is TRBJ1-4, the V gene TRBV2; 11 nucleotides line up with TRBD1. There are 15 residues in the CDR3. Germline V gives CDR1 SNHLY, CDR2 FYNNEI. The V segment lost 8 bases and the J segment 7 bases; nucleotides outside the gene matches: 9. The CDR3 DNA sequence: TGTGCCAGCCTTAGGACAGGGGGCATGAGTGAAAAACTGTTTTTT. It translates to CASLRTGGMSEKLFF.

The sample holds a few counts of this clonotype. J is TRBJ1-1 and V is TRBV4-3; D possibly corresponds to TRBD1 (5 bases). This CDR3 is 16 amino acids long. The V and J ends lost 0 bases and 3 bases respectively, with 14 bases between them. Germline V gene data show CDR1 as LGHNA and CDR2 as YSLEER. The DNA of the CDR3 is TGCGCCAGCAGCCAAGATCATGGAGGGGATGACACTGAAGCTTTCTTT. Translating gives CASSQDHGGDDTEAFF.

This clonotype was detected a few times. The CDR3 is CASSQVWPAQETQYF. The DNA for the CDR3 is TGTGCCAGCAGCCAAGTATGGCCAGCTCAAGAGACCCAGTACTTC. The chain employs TRBV14 and TRBJ2-5; D ambiguous. V was trimmed by 1 base and J by 2 bases, leaving 11 bases between them. Per germline, CDR1 SGHDN and CDR2 FVKESK. The CDR3 has 15 residues.

This clonotype was seen more than once but under ten times. The V gene is TRBV7-9, the J gene TRBJ1-1; 8 bases are shared with TRBD1. This CDR3 spans 16 amino acids. V gave up 1 base and J gave up 5 bases; unmatched junction bases: 9. Per the germline V gene, CDR1 is SEHNR and CDR2 is FQNEAQ (reference sequence). This CDR3 reads CASSLESDRGGTEAFF. The CDR3 DNA reads as TGTGCCAGCAGCTTAGAAAGTGACAGGGGAGGAACTGAAGCTTTCTTT.

This chain links TRBV5-1 with TRBJ2-3, with D tentatively TRBD1 (5 bases). The germline V gene has CDR1 SGHRS and CDR2 YFSETQ. Trimming stripped 0 bases from V and 0 bases from J, with 14 bases between. This CDR3 contains 17 residues. DNA of the CDR3: TGCGCCAGCAGCTTGGGCCCGGACAAGGGAAGCACAGATACGCAGTATTTT. It encodes CASSLGPDKGSTDTQYF.

In regard to this clonotype: Given a much more abundant clone one base away, this may be a read error. The CDR3 nucleotides are TGCTGTGCTAGAGATCAAGTGTGGACTAATGAAAAACTGTTTTTT. It yields the protein CCARDQVWTNEKLFF. This chain connects TRBV20-1 to TRBJ1-4; D not resolved. Germline CDR1 DFQATT, CDR2 SNEGSKA (reference sequence). The CDR3 has 15 amino acids.

The V call is TRBV7-9, the J call TRBJ2-1, with D unresolved. This CDR3 is built from 15 residues. Germline V gene data show CDR1 as SEHNR and CDR2 as FQNEAQ (reference sequence). The germline V and J ends were trimmed by 1 base and 2 bases, with 9 bases remaining between them. The CDR3 DNA sequence: TGTGCCAGCAGCTTAGTCAGTGGACCCTACAATGAGCAGTTCTTC. Its protein product is CASSLVSGPYNEQFF.

This clonotype was picked up many times. V gene TRBV12-3 or TRBV12-4 combines with J gene TRBJ2-2; maybe TRBD2 (6 bases). V lost 4 bases and J lost 5, with 14 bases in between. The CDR3 runs to 15 residues. CDR3 region: CASSSSEGYTGELFF. The CDR3 bases are TGTGCCAGCAGTTCCTCGGAGGGGTATACCGGGGAGCTGTTTTTT.

This rearrangement joins TRBV7-3 to TRBJ2-2; the D call may be TRBD1 or TRBD2 (5 bases each). The V end was cut by 6 bases, the J end by 5 bases, with 10 bases between. CDR3 length: 13 amino acids. Germline V lookup: CDR1 SGHTA, CDR2 FQGTGA. CDR3 region: CASSEGLTGELFF. The DNA for the CDR3 is TGTGCCAGCAGTGAGGGGTTGACCGGGGAGCTGTTTTTT.

This clonotype has just a few counts. The rearrangement links TRBV23-1 to TRBJ2-7, with D unclear. TRBV23-1 is designated an ORF whose function remains uncertain. CDR3 size: 12 residues. V was shortened by 3 bases and J by 6 bases, with 9 bases between the two germline ends. The CDR3 protein is CASSQTGPEQYF. The CDR3 DNA reads as TGCGCCAGCAGTCAGACCGGACCCGAGCAGTACTTC.

In its sample, this clonotype was seen many times. V usage is TRBV3-1 and J usage is TRBJ2-1, with TRBD2 identical over 7 bases. The germline CDR1 and CDR2 sequences are LGHDT and YNNKEL (reference sequence). This CDR3 comprises 15 residues. The V segment lost 3 bases and the J segment 2 bases; nucleotides outside the gene matches: 4. The CDR3 DNA reads as TGTGCCAGCAGCCATGTACTAGCGCCCTACAATGAGCAGTTCTTC. It specifies CASSHVLAPYNEQFF.

This clonotype was counted between two and nine times. The chain has TRBV15 and TRBJ1-5; D not certain. Trimming took off 5 bases at V and 1 base at J, with 9 bases between the two ends. CDR3 length: 14 amino acids. Germline V gene lookup returns CDR1 LNHNV and CDR2 YYDKDF (reference sequence). The CDR3 protein is CATSGRLSNQPQHF. The CDR3 nucleotides read TGTGCCACCAGCGGCAGGCTGAGCAATCAGCCCCAGCATTTT.

The rearrangement joins TRBV7-9 to TRBJ2-3; TRBD2 agrees at 8 bases. With 6 bases clipped from V and 4 bases from J, the junction kept 6 bases outside the gene matches. From germline, CDR1 is SEHNR and CDR2 FQNEAQ (reference sequence). This CDR3 has 14 amino acids. The CDR3 loop is CASSPPGGADTQYF. Here the CDR3 DNA reads TGTGCCAGCAGTCCCCCCGGGGGGGCAGATACGCAGTATTTT.

This clonotype was observed a handful of times. The chain couples TRBV5-8 to TRBJ2-3, with D tentatively TRBD2 (6 bases). V was shortened by 6 bases and J by 4 bases, with 15 bases between the two germline ends. Germline V gene data show CDR1 as SGHTS and CDR2 as YDEGEE. The CDR3 is 14 residues long. The CDR3 nucleotides are TGTGCCAGCACACCACTAGGGACTTCAGATACGCAGTATTTT. Translation: CASTPLGTSDTQYF.

This clonotype came up many times. The chain combines TRBV4-1 with TRBJ1-1; 11 bases are a match to TRBD1. Germline CDR1 MGHRA, CDR2 YSYEKL. This CDR3 contains 14 residues. The trim removed 6 bases at V and 5 bases at J, leaving 5 bases unmatched. The CDR3 region has the DNA TGCGCCAGCAGTTCGGGGACAGGGGGAACTGAAGCTTTCTTT. Translating gives CASSSGTGGTEAFF.

The chain joins TRBV4-2 to TRBJ1-6; maybe TRBD1 (6 bases). The CDR3 spans 17 residues. The germline V gene has CDR1 LGHNA and CDR2 YNFKEQ. Deletions cut 6 bases from V and 1 base from J, with 16 bases between. The CDR3 DNA is TGTGCCAGCAGACCTACAGGGCAGGGATCCTATAATTCACCCCTCCACTTT. It codes for CASRPTGQGSYNSPLHF.

This clonotype was counted at least ten times. The rearrangement joins TRBV5-1 to TRBJ2-7, with 8 nucleotides matching TRBD1. V trimming: 2 bases; J trimming: 3 bases; junction bases outside the gene matches: 7. This CDR3 region has 15 residues. Germline loops: CDR1 SGHRS, CDR2 YFSETQ. CDR3 DNA sequence: TGCGCCAGCAGCTTTGGGGGACAGGCAGGCTACGAGCAGTACTTC. This codes for CASSFGGQAGYEQYF.

This clonotype came up a few times. The V gene is TRBV12-3 or TRBV12-4, the J gene TRBJ2-3, with D maybe TRBD2 (5 bases). Trimming cost V 7 bases and J 0 bases, with 11 bases left between them. The CDR3 extends over 14 amino acids. Here the CDR3 reads CASTSPGSTDTQYF. Here the CDR3 DNA reads TGTGCCAGCACCTCCCCGGGGAGCACAGATACGCAGTATTTT.

This clonotype has at least ten counts. J is TRBJ2-1 and V is TRBV11-2; possibly TRBD1 or TRBD2 for D (5 bases each). V was trimmed by 5 bases and J by 8 bases, leaving 16 bases between them. This CDR3 spans 14 amino acids. CDR1 is SGHAT, CDR2 FQNNGV, per germline. The CDR3 reads CASSPKVVGDEQFF. The CDR3 DNA reads TGTGCCAGCAGCCCAAAGGTAGTGGGGGATGAGCAGTTCTTC.

The CDR3: CASSLGTGGIGELFF. The DNA for the CDR3 is TGTGCCAGCAGCTTGGGGACAGGGGGGATCGGGGAGCTGTTTTTT. This chain links TRBV7-6 with TRBJ2-2; 11 nucleotides align to TRBD1. The CDR3 length is 15 residues. CDR1 is SGHVS, CDR2 FNYEAQ, per germline. Germline trimming cut 3 bases from V and 7 bases from J; bases unmatched to any gene: 4.

This clonotype occurred a few times. V usage is TRBV24-1 and J usage is TRBJ2-1; 8 positions match TRBD2. The CDR3 is 17 residues long. CDR1 and CDR2 (germline): KGHDR, SFDVKD. The junction had 15 bases not matched to a gene; V was cut back by 4 bases and J by 8 bases. Here the CDR3 reads CATSDSLRGGLRDEQFF. As DNA, the CDR3 is TGTGCCACCAGTGACTCCCTCCGGGGGGGGCTACGCGATGAGCAGTTCTTC.

V usage is TRBV7-2 and J usage is TRBJ1-1; D gene unclear. The CDR3 sequence is 13 residues long. The V gene lost 3 bases and the J gene lost 5 bases, with 10 bases spanning the gap. Germline loops: CDR1 SGHTA, CDR2 FQGNSA. CDR3 region: CASSFYGRTEAFF. CDR3 in DNA: TGTGCCAGCAGCTTTTACGGGCGGACTGAAGCTTTCTTT. The full variable domain, completed using reference TRBV7-2 and TRBJ1-1, is GAGVSQSPSNKVTEKGKDVELRCDPISGHTALYWYRQSLGQGLEFLIYFQGNSAPDKSGLPSDRFSAERTGGSVSTLTIQRTQQEDSAVYLCASSFYGRTEAFFGQGTRLTVV.